Described below is a single T cell receptor beta chain sequence and its context. The antigen is unknown. Between the trimmed V and J ends, which lost 1 base and 2 bases, there was a span of 12 bases. CDR1 and CDR2 from the germline V gene are MNHNS and SASEGT. The CDR3 consists of 15 residues. Only in-frame clones appear in the TCRdb table, and some are missing; sequencing was by immunoSEQ multiplex PCR. The sample lists around 20,000 clones, 74% occurring once. This sample is part of a study of regulatory dendritic cells for organ transplantation. Study-wide results and caveats: Of resting T cell subsets, memory CD8+ had the most alloreactive clonotypes. Mature dendritic cells appeared to drive more memory CD8+ clonal expansion than regulatory ones.

Sample: memory CD4+ T cells from blood. Subset specified: CD45RO+ memory T cells. The chain couples TRBV6-1 to TRBJ2-7; D possibly corresponds to TRBD2 (5 bases). This receptor was taken from a human donor in good health. DNA of the CDR3: TGTGCCAGCAGTGAAGTAGTAGGAGGAGCCTACGAGCAGTACTTC. The encoded protein is CASSEVVGGAYEQYF.